This T cell receptor (beta chain) emerged from a study of T cell responses to AZD1222 COVID-19 vaccine. As for the study in general: Some second doses came at about 4 weeks and others at about 12 weeks; these were pooled. The study's findings and limits: There were mostly white British donors and more females than males, and clonal diversity was possibly underestimated.

Profiled with immunoSEQ multiplex PCR; TCRdb holds only in-frame clones, not every one. The sample holds 95,000 or so clones, around 90% seen once. In the case of this clone: Its antigen is currently unknown.

Germline-derived CDR1 and CDR2 are SGHRS and YFSETQ. The CDR3 covers 13 residues. Unmatched junction bases numbered 2, after V lost 5 bases and J lost 6 bases. The chain links TRBV5-1 to TRBJ2-1, with TRBD2 identical over 10 bases. The receptor comes from an adult in good health. This sample comprised peripheral blood, obtained on day 0 of AZD1222 vaccination. The CDR3 loop reads CASRSGGGNEQFF. CDR3 coding DNA: TGCGCCAGCAGAAGCGGGGGGGGCAATGAGCAGTTCTTC.